The clone carrying this T cell receptor (beta chain) occurred a few times. The data originate from a study of cytomegalovirus exposure and HLA in healthy donors. Study details: There were about 85 million unique TCRs (from HLA-typed donors) in an early data release.

J gave up 10 bases and V 7 bases, and 7 bases lay outside the gene matches. Germline CDR1 is SGHNT and CDR2 is YYREEE (reference sequence). This CDR3 comprises 13 residues. PCR employed 60 Vbeta and 13 Jbeta primers. Sequencing was performed with immunoSEQ multiplex PCR; in TCRdb, only in-frame clones are kept and a portion is missing. This sample has 130,000 or so clones, with 70% to 80% found just once. This sequence was found in a female donor in good health and CMV-seronegative. What was sequenced was PBMCs. The chain couples TRBV5-4 to TRBJ1-6, with 8 bases aligning to TRBD1. CDR3 in amino acids: CASRDRLGSPLHF. CDR3 coding DNA: TGTGCCAGCCGGGACAGGTTAGGATCACCCCTCCACTTT.